This T cell receptor (beta chain) was recovered during a study of cytomegalovirus exposure and HLA in healthy donors. This clone was observed a few times. The antigen is undetermined. The PCR made use of 60 Vbeta and 13 Jbeta primers. Profiled with immunoSEQ multiplex PCR; TCRdb holds only in-frame clones, not every one. Seen here are 170,000 or so clones, around nine tenths observed once, and the top ten hold 1.5% to 2%. Overall study findings and caveats: CMV serostatus alone was available as immune exposure information. Rates of TCR association differed by HLA locus in a later analysis, with DRB1 highest and HLA-C lowest. Of the V segments, some could not be distinguished, including TRBV6-2 and TRBV6-3, and were excluded.

This CDR3 is 15 amino acids long. In germline, CDR1 is MNHNS, CDR2 SASEGT. Trimming cost V 0 bases and J 3 bases; bases outside gene matches: 2. The rearrangement joins TRBV6-1 to TRBJ1-5; the match to TRBD1 covers 7 bases. Source material: PBMCs. This clonotype was obtained from a woman younger than 35 in good health and CMV-seronegative. In DNA form, the CDR3 reads TGTGCCAGCAGTGAAGCGACAGGGATCAATCAGCCCCAGCATTTT. Translating gives CASSEATGINQPQHF.